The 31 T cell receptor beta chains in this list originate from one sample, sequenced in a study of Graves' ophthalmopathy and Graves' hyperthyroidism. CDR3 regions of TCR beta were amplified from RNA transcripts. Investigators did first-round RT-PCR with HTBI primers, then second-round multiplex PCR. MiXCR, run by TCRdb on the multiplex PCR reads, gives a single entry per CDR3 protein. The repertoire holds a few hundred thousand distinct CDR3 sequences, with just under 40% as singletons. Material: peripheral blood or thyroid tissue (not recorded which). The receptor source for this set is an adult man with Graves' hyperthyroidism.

In DNA form, the CDR3 reads TGTGCCAGCTCATGGTTTGGAGGACAGGGGGCTGACGAGCAGTACTTC. It is translated as CASSWFGGQGADEQYF. The genes are TRBV11-2 and TRBJ2-7; 11 nucleotides align to TRBD1. V was pared by 8 bases and J by 5 bases, with 14 bases of the junction left unmatched. CDR3 length: 16 amino acids. Germline CDR1 and CDR2: SGHAT and FQNNGV.

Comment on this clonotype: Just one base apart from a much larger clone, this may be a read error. The CDR3 DNA follows: TGTGCCAGTAGTTCCGGACACCAAGAGACCCAGCACTTC. This gives the protein CASSSGHQETQHF. The chain carries TRBV19 and TRBJ2-5; the D gene is possibly TRBD1 (5 bases). The CDR3 spans 13 residues. CDR1 is LNHDA, CDR2 SQIVND, per germline (reference sequence).

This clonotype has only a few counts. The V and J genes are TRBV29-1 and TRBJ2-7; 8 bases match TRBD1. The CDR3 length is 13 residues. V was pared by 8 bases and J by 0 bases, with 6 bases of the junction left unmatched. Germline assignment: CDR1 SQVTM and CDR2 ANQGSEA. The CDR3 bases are TGCAGCTTCCGGGGACAGGACTCCTACGAGCAGTACTTC. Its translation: CSFRGQDSYEQYF.

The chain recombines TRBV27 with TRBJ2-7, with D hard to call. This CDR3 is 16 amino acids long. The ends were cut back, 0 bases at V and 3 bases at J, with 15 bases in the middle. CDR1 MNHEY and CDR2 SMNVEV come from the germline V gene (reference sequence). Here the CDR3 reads CASSLSTPTKDYEQYF. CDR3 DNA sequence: TGTGCCAGCAGTTTATCGACGCCGACGAAGGACTACGAGCAGTACTTC.

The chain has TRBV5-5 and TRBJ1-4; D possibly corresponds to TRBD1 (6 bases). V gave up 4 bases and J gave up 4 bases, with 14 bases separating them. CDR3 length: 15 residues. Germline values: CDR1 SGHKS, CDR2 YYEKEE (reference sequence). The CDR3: CASSPWTADNEKLFF. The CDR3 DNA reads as TGTGCCAGCAGCCCCTGGACAGCGGATAATGAAAAACTGTTTTTT.

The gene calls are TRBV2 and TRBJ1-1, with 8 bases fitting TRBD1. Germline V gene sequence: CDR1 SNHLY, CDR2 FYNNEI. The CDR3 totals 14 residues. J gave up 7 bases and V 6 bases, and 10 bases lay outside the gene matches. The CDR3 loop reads CASSLGQGRGEAFF. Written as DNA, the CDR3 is TGTGCCAGCAGCCTTGGACAGGGAAGAGGTGAAGCTTTCTTT. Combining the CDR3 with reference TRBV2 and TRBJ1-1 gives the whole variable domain EPEVTQTPSHQVTQMGQEVILRCVPISNHLYFYWYRQILGQKVEFLVSFYNNEISEKSEIFDDQFSVERPDGSNFTLKIRSTKLEDSAMYFCASSLGQGRGEAFFGQGTRLTVV.

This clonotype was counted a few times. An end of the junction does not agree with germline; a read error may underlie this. CDR3 nucleotides: TGTGCCGGCAGCGTAGGTCCAGGGTCTGGGGCCAACGTCCTGACTTTC. Its translation is CAGSVGPGSGANVLTF. The chain is built from TRBV9 and TRBJ2-6; D possibly corresponds to TRBD1 (5 bases). Germline loops: CDR1 SGDLS, CDR2 YYNGEE. The CDR3 is made up of 16 amino acids.

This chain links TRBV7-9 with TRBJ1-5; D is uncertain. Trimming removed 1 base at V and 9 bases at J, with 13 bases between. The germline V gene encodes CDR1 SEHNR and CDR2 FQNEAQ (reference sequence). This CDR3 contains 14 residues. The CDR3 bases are TGTGCCAGCAGCTTAGGTGAGGCCGGGAGGCCCCAGCATTTT. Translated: CASSLGEAGRPQHF.

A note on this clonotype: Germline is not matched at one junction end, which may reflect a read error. CDR3 residues: CASSWDKNTGELIF. DNA for the CDR3: TGTGCTAGCAGCTGGGACAAAAACACCGGGGAGCTGATTTTT. This sequence joins TRBV7-7 and TRBJ2-2, with D possibly matching TRBD1 (6 bases). CDR1 SSHAT and CDR2 FNYEAQ come from the germline V gene (reference sequence). The CDR3 has 14 amino acids. The variable domain in full, completed from reference TRBV7-7 and TRBJ2-2, reads GAGVSQSPRYKVTKRGQDVTLRCDPISSHATLYWYQQALGQGPEFLTYFNYEAQPDKSGLPSDRFSAERPEGSISTLTIQRTEQRDSAMYRCASSWDKNTGELIFGEGSRLTVL.

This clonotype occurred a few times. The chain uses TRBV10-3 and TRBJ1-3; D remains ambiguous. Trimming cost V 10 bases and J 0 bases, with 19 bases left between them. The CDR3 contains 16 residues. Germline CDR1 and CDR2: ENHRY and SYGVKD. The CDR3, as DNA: TGTGCCACCAAGGGCGGAGACCAGAGCTCTGGAAACACCATATATTTT. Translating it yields CATKGGDQSSGNTIYF.

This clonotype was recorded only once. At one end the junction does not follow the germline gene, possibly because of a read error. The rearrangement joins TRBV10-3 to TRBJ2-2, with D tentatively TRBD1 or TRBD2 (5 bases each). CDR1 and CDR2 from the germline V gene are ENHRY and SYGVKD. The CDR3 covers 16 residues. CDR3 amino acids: CAISESEGTNTGELYF. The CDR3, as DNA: TGTGCCATCAGTGAGTCTGAAGGGACGAACACCGGGGAGCTGTACTTC.

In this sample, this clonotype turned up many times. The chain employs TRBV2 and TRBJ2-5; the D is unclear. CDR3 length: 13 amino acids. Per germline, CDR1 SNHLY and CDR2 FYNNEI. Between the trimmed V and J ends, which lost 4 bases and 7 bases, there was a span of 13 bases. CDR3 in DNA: TGTGCCAGCAGTGCATTACTCGGCGGGACCCAGTACTTC. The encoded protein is CASSALLGGTQYF.

The CDR3 DNA follows: TGTGCCAGCAGTAAACAGGTTGGCACTGAAGCTTTCTTT. Its protein product is CASSKQVGTEAFF. This sequence joins TRBV6-4 and TRBJ1-1; a weak D match, TRBD1 (5 bases). This CDR3 comprises 13 residues. V lost 5 bases and J lost 4, with 11 bases in between. Germline CDR1 MRHNA, CDR2 SNTAGT.

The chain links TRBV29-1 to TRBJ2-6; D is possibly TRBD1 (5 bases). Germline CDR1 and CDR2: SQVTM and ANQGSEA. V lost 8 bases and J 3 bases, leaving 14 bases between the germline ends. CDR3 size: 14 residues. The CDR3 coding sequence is TGCAGCAGTGTTTCAGGGAATGGGGCCAACGTCCTGACTTTC. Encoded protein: CSSVSGNGANVLTF.

The CDR3 DNA follows: TGCAGTGCTTCCCAACTAGCGGGGGCCTACGAGCAGTACTTC. Translation gives CSASQLAGAYEQYF. This chain uses TRBV20-1 with TRBJ2-7; 11 nucleotides agree with TRBD2. V lost 5 bases to trimming and J lost 2 bases; unmatched junction nucleotides: 5. CDR3 length: 14 residues. Germline-derived CDR1 and CDR2 are DFQATT and SNEGSKA (reference sequence).

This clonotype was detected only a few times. CDR3 DNA sequence: TGTGCCAGCAGTTTACGTCAGGGCCGGGGGAACACTGAAGCTTTCTTT. Its translation: CASSLRQGRGNTEAFF. The chain uses TRBV9 and TRBJ1-1, with a possible D match to TRBD1 (5 bases). The V end was cut by 5 bases, the J end by 1 base, with 18 bases between. Germline V gene lookup returns CDR1 SGDLS and CDR2 YYNGEE. This CDR3 has 16 residues.

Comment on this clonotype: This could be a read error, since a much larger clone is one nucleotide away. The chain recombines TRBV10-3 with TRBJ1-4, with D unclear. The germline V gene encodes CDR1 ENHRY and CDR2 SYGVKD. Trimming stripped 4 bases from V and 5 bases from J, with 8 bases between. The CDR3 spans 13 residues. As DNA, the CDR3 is TGTGCCATCAGTGCCGGGTTCAATGAAAAACTGTTTTTT. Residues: CAISAGFNEKLFF.

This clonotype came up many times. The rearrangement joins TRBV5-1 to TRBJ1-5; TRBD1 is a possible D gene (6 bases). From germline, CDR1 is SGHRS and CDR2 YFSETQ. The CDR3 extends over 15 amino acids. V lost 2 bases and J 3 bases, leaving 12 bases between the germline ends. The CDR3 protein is CASSFRDTNNQPQHF. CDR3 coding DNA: TGCGCCAGCAGCTTCCGGGACACCAACAATCAGCCCCAGCATTTT.

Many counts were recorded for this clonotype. This CDR3 reads CASSIMAGAAGYTF. Here the CDR3 DNA reads TGTGCCAGTAGTATCATGGCGGGGGCTGCTGGCTACACCTTC. This chain links TRBV19 with TRBJ1-2; possibly TRBD1 for D (6 bases). Germline values: CDR1 LNHDA, CDR2 SQIVND (reference sequence). The V end lost 3 bases, the J end lost 7 bases, and 15 bases lay between the germline ends. The CDR3 totals 14 residues.

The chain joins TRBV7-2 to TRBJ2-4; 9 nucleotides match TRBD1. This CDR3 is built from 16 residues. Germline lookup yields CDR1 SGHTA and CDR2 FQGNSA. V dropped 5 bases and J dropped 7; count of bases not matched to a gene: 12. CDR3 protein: CASSGTGIGPGNIQYF. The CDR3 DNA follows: TGTGCCAGCAGCGGGACAGGGATAGGGCCAGGGAACATTCAGTACTTC.

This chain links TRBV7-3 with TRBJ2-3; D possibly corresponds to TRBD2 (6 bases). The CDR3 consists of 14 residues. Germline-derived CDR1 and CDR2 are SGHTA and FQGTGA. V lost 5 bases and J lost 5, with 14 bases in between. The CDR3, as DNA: TGTGCCAGCAGCCCGGGACTGGTTAGAGATACGCAGTATTTT. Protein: CASSPGLVRDTQYF.

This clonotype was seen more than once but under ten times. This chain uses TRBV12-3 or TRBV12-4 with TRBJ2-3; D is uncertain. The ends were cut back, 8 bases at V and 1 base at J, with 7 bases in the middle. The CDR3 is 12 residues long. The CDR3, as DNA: TGTGCCAGCGGTTCGGGCACAGATACGCAGTATTTT. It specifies CASGSGTDTQYF.

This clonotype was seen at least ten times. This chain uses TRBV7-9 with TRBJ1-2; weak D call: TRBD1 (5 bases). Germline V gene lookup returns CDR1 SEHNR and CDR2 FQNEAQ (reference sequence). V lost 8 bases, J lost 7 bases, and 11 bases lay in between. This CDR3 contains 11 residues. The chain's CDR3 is CASGRGIGYTF. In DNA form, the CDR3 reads TGTGCCAGCGGTCGGGGGATTGGCTACACCTTC.

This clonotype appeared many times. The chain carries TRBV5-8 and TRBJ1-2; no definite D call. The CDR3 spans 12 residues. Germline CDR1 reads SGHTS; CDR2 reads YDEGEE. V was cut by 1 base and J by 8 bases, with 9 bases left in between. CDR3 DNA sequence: TGTGCCAGCAGCTTGTCCCTACTCGGCTACACCTTC. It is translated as CASSLSLLGYTF.

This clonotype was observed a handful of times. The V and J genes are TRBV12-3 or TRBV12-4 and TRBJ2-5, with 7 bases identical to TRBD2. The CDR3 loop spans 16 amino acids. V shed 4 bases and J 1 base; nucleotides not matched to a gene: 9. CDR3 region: CASSSPSGLSQETQYF. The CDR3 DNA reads TGTGCCAGCAGTTCCCCTAGCGGACTGTCCCAAGAGACCCAGTACTTC.

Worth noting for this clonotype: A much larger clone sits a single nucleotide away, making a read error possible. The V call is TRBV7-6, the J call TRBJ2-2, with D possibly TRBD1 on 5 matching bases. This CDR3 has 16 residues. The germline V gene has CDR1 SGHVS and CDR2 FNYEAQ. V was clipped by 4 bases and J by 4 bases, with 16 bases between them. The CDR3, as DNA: TGTGCCAGCAGCTCCCGAAAGGGGTTGAGCACCGGGGAGCTGTTTTTT. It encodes CASSSRKGLSTGELFF.

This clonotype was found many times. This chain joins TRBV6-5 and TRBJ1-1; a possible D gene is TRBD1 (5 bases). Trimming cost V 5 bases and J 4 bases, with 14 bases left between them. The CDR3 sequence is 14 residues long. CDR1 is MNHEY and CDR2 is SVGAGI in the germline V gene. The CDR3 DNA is TGTGCCAGCAGTAACCCGGGGCCGGGCACTGAAGCTTTCTTT. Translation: CASSNPGPGTEAFF.

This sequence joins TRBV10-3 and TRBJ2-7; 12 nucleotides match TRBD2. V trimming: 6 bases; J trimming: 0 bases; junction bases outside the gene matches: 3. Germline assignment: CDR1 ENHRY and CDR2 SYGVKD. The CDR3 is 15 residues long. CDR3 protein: CAISRTSGNSYEQYF. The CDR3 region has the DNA TGTGCCATCAGCCGGACTAGCGGGAACTCCTACGAGCAGTACTTC.

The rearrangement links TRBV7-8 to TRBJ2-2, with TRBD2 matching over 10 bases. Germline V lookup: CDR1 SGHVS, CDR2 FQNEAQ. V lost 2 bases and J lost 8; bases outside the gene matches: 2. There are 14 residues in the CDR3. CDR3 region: CASSLRGLAGELFF. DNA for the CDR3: TGTGCCAGCAGCTTAAGGGGACTAGCGGGGGAGCTGTTTTTT.

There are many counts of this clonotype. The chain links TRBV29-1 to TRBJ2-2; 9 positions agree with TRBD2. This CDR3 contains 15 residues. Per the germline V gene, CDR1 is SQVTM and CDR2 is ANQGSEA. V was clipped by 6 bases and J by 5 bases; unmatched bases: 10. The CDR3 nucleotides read TGCAGCGTGCTCGGGGCGGGAGGGCCGACCGGGGAGCTGTTTTTT. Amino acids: CSVLGAGGPTGELFF.

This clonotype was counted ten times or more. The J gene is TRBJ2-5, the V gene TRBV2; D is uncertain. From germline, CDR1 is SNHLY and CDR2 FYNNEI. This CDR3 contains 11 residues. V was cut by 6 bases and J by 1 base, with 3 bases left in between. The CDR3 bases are TGTGCCAGCAGGGCCCAAGAGACCCAGTACTTC. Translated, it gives CASRAQETQYF.